Below, one T cell receptor (beta chain) is given with its context. The antigen remains undetermined. The CDR3 consists of 15 residues. Trimming took 6 bases from V and 10 from J; bases not matched to a gene: 15. The germline CDR1 and CDR2 sequences are SNHLY and FYNNEI. The record originates from a study of shared clonotypes between healthy human individuals. Across the whole study: CD4 naive and memory got three plates each, CD8 naive two, CD8 memory one. Study-wide points: In general, naive subsets displayed greater estimated richness than memory subsets did. Sequencing depth was a factor that was expected to affect clonotype sharing among donors.

Naive CD8 cells lacked CD45RO and underwent positive selection for CCR7, leaving out terminally differentiated effector memory CD45RA+ cells. All the donors were Caucasian adults who lived in Nashville, Tennessee. Profiled with immunoSEQ multiplex PCR; TCRdb holds only in-frame clones, not every one. The table has millions of clones, just under 95% seen once; the top ten hold about 1.1%. The sequenced sample consisted of naive CD8+ T cells sorted from blood. The TCR was taken from a young man in good health. This chain links TRBV2 with TRBJ2-1; 7 nucleotides agree with TRBD1. CDR3: CASRETGTATWEQFF. The CDR3, as DNA: TGTGCCAGCAGGGAAACCGGGACAGCGACTTGGGAGCAGTTCTTC. Full variable domain (outside the CDR3, taken from reference TRBV2 and TRBJ2-1): EPEVTQTPSHQVTQMGQEVILRCVPISNHLYFYWYRQILGQKVEFLVSFYNNEISEKSEIFDDQFSVERPDGSNFTLKIRSTKLEDSAMYFCASRETGTATWEQFFGPGTRLTVL.